One sample yielded the 8 T cell receptor beta chains listed below, sequenced in a study of HIV-infected patients and healthy controls (dated by TCRdb to 2014 to 2015). Since whole blood was used without any cell fractionation, the repertoire reflected all peripheral T cells in unsorted form. Library construction relied on 5' RACE. The sample was run on an Illumina MiSeq. Roughly 490 ng RNA was reverse transcribed with SuperScript III using primers against the alpha and beta constant regions. Alpha and beta chain libraries were generated separately via chain-specific third strand synthesis with multiplexing indices. TCRdb passed the public sequencing reads through fastp at Q25 and MiXCR, retaining productive beta sequences. Entries are consolidated by CDR3 protein sequence, retaining the most common genes and DNA. Recorded for this sample are around 11,000 distinct CDR3 sequences; about 10% of them occurred a single time. The top ten hold over 15% of the sample.

The material was blood, obtained before antiretroviral therapy. The receptor set was obtained from an adult with HIV infection.

This clonotype was seen many times. This chain joins TRBV6-5 and TRBJ1-6; D is perhaps TRBD1 (5 bases). This CDR3 has 16 residues. Germline V gene sequence: CDR1 MNHEY, CDR2 SVGAGI. Trimming shortened V by 0 bases and J by 5 bases, and 11 bases separated the two germline ends. The CDR3 DNA follows: TGTGCCAGCAGTTACTCGACTCCGACAGATAATTCACCCCTCCACTTT. It encodes CASSYSTPTDNSPLHF.

This clonotype came up many times. The chain uses TRBV5-1 and TRBJ2-1; TRBD2 matches 10 bases. CDR1 is SGHRS, CDR2 YFSETQ, per germline. The CDR3 extends over 15 amino acids. The J segment lost 0 bases and the V segment lost 5 bases, leaving 2 bases of the junction unmatched. Here the CDR3 DNA reads TGCGCCAGCAGAGCTAGCGGGAGCTCCTACAATGAGCAGTTCTTC. It yields the protein CASRASGSSYNEQFF. The full variable domain, its missing parts supplied by reference TRBV5-1 and TRBJ2-1, is KAGVTQTPRYLIKTRGQQVTLSCSPISGHRSVSWYQQTPGQGLQFLFEYFSETQRNKGNFPGRFSGRQFSNSRSEMNVSTLELGDSALYLCASRASGSSYNEQFFGPGTRLTVL.

This clonotype appeared many times. The rearrangement links TRBV29-1 to TRBJ2-7; D is possibly TRBD1 (5 bases). The CDR3 totals 14 residues. The germline gives CDR1 SQVTM, CDR2 ANQGSEA. V was shortened by 5 bases and J by 0 bases, with 14 bases between the two germline ends. CDR3 sequence (DNA): TGCAGCGTTCCGGTCAGGGCCGACTCCTACGAGCAGTACTTC. Translating gives CSVPVRADSYEQYF.

Many counts were recorded for this clonotype. The chain uses TRBV19 and TRBJ2-2; 8 positions match TRBD1. The length of the CDR3 is 16 residues. V gave up 4 bases and J gave up 2 bases; unmatched junction bases: 6. Germline-derived CDR1 and CDR2 are LNHDA and SQIVND (reference sequence). As DNA, the CDR3 is TGTGCCAGTAGTACAAAGGGACAGGATAACACCGGGGAGCTGTTTTTT. It specifies CASSTKGQDNTGELFF.

The chain employs TRBV7-3 and TRBJ2-1; perhaps TRBD2 as D (6 bases). V was shortened by 4 bases and J by 2 bases, with 15 bases between the two germline ends. Germline CDR1 and CDR2: SGHTA and FQGTGA. The CDR3 sequence is 16 residues long. CDR3 amino acids: CASSSPGTGAYNEQFF. The CDR3 coding sequence is TGTGCCAGCAGCTCCCCGGGAACGGGGGCCTACAATGAGCAGTTCTTC. The full variable domain, rest sourced from reference TRBV7-3 and TRBJ2-1, is GAGVSQTPSNKVTEKGKYVELRCDPISGHTALYWYRQSLGQGPEFLIYFQGTGAADDSGLPNDRFFAVRPEGSVSTLKIQRTERGDSAVYLCASSSPGTGAYNEQFFGPGTRLTVL.

The sample holds a few counts of this clonotype. This sequence joins TRBV4-3 and TRBJ1-6; D is perhaps TRBD1 (5 bases). The ends were cut back, 0 bases at V and 10 bases at J, with 13 bases in the middle. The CDR3 length is 15 residues. Germline CDR1 is LGHNA and CDR2 is YSLEER. The CDR3, as DNA: TGCGCCAGCAGCCAAGACAAGGACAAGCGCTCACCCCTCCACTTT. Translation: CASSQDKDKRSPLHF.

The table lists this clonotype with many counts. The chain has TRBV9 and TRBJ2-1, with 11 bases lining up with TRBD2. With V trimmed by 5 bases and J by 6 bases, 10 bases remained unmatched. Germline CDR1 is SGDLS and CDR2 is YYNGEE. The CDR3 contains 16 residues. CDR3 protein: CASRGLTSGSLNEQFF. The CDR3 coding sequence is TGTGCCAGCAGGGGATTAACTAGCGGGAGTCTCAATGAGCAGTTCTTC. The entire variable domain, with the rest obtained from reference TRBV9 and TRBJ2-1, is as follows: DSGVTQTPKHLITATGQRVTLRCSPRSGDLSVYWYQQSLDQGLQFLIQYYNGEERAKGNILERFSAQQFPDLHSELNLSSLELGDSALYFCASRGLTSGSLNEQFFGPGTRLTVL.

This chain connects TRBV12-3 or TRBV12-4 to TRBJ1-4; no definite D call. The V end lost 6 bases, the J end lost 7 bases, and 12 bases lay between the germline ends. This CDR3 region has 13 residues. The CDR3 region is CASSITVPEKLFF. CDR3 bases: TGTGCCAGCAGCATTACAGTCCCTGAAAAACTGTTTTTT.